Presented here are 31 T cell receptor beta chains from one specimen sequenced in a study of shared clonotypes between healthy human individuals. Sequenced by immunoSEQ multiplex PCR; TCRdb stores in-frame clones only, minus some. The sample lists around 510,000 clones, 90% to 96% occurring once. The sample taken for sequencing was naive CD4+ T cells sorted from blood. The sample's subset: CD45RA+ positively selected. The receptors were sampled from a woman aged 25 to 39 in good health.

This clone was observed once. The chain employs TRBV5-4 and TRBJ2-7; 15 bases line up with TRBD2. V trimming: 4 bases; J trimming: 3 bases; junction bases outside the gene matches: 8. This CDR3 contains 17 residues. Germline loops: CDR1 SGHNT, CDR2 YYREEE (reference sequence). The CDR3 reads CASSRGLAGGPLYEQYF. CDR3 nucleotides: TGTGCCAGCAGCCGTGGACTAGCGGGAGGGCCACTCTACGAGCAGTACTTC.

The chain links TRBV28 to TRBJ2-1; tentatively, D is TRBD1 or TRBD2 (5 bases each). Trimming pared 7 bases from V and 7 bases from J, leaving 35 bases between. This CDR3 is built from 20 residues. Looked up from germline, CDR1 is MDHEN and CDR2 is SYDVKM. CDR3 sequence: CASTQHRDPWPGTPGNEQFF. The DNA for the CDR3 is TGTGCCAGCACTCAACATCGGGACCCTTGGCCCGGCACACCCGGGAATGAGCAGTTCTTC.

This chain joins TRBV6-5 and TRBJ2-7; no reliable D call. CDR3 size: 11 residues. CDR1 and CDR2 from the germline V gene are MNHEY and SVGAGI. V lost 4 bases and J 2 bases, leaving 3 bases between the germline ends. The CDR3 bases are TGTGCCAGCAGTTCCCCCTACGAGCAGTACTTC. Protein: CASSSPYEQYF.

CDR3 protein: CASSPLGGEGRYEQFF. CDR3 DNA: TGTGCCAGCAGCCCCCTGGGGGGGGAGGGCCGTTATGAGCAGTTCTTC. This sequence joins TRBV11-1 and TRBJ2-1, with 7 positions matching TRBD2. J gave up 8 bases and V 5 bases, and 15 bases lay outside the gene matches. The CDR3 is 16 residues long. The V gene's germline CDR1 is SGHAT and CDR2 FQDESV (reference sequence).

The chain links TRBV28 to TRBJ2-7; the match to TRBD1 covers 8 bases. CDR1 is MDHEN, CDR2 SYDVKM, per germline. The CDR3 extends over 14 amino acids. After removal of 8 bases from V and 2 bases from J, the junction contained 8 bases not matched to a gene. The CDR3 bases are TGTGCCAGCGTACCGGGACAGGCCACCTACGAGCAGTACTTC. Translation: CASVPGQATYEQYF.

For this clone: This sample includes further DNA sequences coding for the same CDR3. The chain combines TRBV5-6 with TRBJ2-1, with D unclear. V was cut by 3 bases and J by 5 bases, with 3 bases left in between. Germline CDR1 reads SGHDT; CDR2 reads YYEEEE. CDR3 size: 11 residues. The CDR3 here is CASSSDNEQFF. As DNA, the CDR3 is TGTGCCAGCAGCTCAGACAATGAGCAGTTCTTC.

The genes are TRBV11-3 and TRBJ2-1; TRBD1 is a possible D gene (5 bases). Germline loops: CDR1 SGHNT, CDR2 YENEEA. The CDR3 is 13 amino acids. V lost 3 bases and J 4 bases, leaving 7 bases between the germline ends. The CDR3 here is CASSFDRYNEQFF. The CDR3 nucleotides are TGTGCCAGCAGCTTCGACAGATACAATGAGCAGTTCTTC.

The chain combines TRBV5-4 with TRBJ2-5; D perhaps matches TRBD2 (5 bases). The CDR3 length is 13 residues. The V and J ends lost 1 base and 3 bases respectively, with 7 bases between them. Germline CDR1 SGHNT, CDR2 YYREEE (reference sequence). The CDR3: CASSLTSEETQYF. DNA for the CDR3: TGTGCCAGCAGCTTGACTAGTGAAGAGACCCAGTACTTC.

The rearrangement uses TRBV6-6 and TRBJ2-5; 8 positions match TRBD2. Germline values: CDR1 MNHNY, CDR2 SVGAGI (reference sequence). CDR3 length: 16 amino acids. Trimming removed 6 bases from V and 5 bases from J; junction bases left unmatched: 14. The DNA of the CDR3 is TGTGCCAGCAGCTTAAGAGCAGCGGGAGAGGGTGAGACCCAGTACTTC. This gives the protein CASSLRAAGEGETQYF.

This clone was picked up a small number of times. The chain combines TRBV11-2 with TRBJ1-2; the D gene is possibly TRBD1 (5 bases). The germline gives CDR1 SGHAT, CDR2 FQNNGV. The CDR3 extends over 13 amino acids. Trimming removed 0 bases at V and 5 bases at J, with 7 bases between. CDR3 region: CASSLDPGYGYTF. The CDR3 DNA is TGTGCCAGCAGCTTAGATCCAGGGTATGGCTACACCTTC.

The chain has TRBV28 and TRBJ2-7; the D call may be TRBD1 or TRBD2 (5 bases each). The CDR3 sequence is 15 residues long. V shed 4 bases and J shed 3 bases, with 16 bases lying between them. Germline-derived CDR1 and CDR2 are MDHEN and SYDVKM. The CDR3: CASSYPGTFFYEQYF. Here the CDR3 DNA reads TGTGCCAGCAGTTACCCCGGGACCTTTTTCTACGAGCAGTACTTC. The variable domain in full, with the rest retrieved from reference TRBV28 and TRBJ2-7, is DVKVTQSSRYLVKRTGEKVFLECVQDMDHENMFWYRQDPGLGLRLIYFSYDVKMKEKGDIPEGYSVSREKKERFSLILESASTNQTSMYLCASSYPGTFFYEQYFGPGTRLTVT.

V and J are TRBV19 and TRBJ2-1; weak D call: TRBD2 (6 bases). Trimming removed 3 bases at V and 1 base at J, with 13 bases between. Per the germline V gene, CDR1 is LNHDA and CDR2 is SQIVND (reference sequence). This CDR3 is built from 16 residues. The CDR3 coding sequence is TGTGCCAGTAGTATGGCCGGGAGAGGGTCCTACAATGAGCAGTTCTTC. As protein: CASSMAGRGSYNEQFF.

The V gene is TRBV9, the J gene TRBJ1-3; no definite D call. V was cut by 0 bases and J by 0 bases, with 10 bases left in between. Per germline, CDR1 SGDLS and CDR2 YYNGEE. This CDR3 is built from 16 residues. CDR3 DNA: TGTGCCAGCAGCGTAGCCGAGGGAAGCTCTGGAAACACCATATATTTT. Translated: CASSVAEGSSGNTIYF.

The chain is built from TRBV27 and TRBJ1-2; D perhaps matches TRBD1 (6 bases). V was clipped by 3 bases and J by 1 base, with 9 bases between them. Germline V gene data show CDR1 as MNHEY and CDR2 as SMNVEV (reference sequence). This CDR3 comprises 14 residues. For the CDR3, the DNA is TGTGCCAGCAGTTTTGGGACAAGTAACTATGGCTACACCTTC. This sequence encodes CASSFGTSNYGYTF.

Written as DNA, the CDR3 is TGTGCCAGCAGTTATTTCCGGGACACTGAAGCTTTCTTT. Translation: CASSYFRDTEAFF. The rearrangement joins TRBV6-5 to TRBJ1-1; D call uncertain. The germline gives CDR1 MNHEY, CDR2 SVGAGI. Trimming took off 3 bases at V and 3 bases at J, with 8 bases between the two ends. This CDR3 is 13 amino acids long.

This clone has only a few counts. CDR3 DNA sequence: TGCGCCAGCAGGCCTTCCCCCGGGGGCATCTATGGCTACACCTTC. As protein: CASRPSPGGIYGYTF. This chain joins TRBV5-1 and TRBJ1-2; the D gene is possibly TRBD1 (6 bases). The germline V and J ends were trimmed by 5 bases and 4 bases, with 18 bases remaining between them. Germline V lookup: CDR1 SGHRS, CDR2 YFSETQ. The CDR3 runs to 15 residues.

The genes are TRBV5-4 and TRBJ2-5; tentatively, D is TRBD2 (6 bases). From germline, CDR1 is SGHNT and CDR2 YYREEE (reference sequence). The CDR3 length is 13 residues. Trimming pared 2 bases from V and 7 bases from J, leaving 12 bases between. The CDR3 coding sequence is TGTGCCAGCAGCTTCTCTAGCGACGTGACCCAGTACTTC. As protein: CASSFSSDVTQYF. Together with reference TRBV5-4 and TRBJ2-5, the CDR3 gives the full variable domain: ETGVTQSPTHLIKTRGQQVTLRCSSQSGHNTVSWYQQALGQGPQFIFQYYREEENGRGNFPPRFSGLQFPNYSSELNVNALELDDSALYLCASSFSSDVTQYFGPGTRLLVL.

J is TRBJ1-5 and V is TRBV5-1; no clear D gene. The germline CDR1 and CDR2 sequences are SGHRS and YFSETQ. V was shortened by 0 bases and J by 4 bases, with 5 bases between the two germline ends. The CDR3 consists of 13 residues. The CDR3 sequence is CASSLAENQPQHF. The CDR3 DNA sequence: TGCGCCAGCAGCTTGGCTGAGAATCAGCCCCAGCATTTT.

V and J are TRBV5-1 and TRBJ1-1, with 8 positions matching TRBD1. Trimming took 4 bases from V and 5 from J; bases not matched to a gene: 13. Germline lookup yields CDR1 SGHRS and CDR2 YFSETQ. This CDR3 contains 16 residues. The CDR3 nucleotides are TGCGCCAGCAGCCCTGGGACAGGAGATGAACAGACTGAAGCTTTCTTT. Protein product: CASSPGTGDEQTEAFF.

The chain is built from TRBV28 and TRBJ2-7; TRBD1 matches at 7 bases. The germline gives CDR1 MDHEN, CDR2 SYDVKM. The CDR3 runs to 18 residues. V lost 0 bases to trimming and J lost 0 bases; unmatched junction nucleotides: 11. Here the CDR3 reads CASSLWAGGSFSSYEQYF. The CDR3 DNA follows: TGTGCCAGCAGTTTATGGGCAGGGGGTTCCTTTAGCTCCTACGAGCAGTACTTC. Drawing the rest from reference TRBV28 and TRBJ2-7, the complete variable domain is DVKVTQSSRYLVKRTGEKVFLECVQDMDHENMFWYRQDPGLGLRLIYFSYDVKMKEKGDIPEGYSVSREKKERFSLILESASTNQTSMYLCASSLWAGGSFSSYEQYFGPGTRLTVT.

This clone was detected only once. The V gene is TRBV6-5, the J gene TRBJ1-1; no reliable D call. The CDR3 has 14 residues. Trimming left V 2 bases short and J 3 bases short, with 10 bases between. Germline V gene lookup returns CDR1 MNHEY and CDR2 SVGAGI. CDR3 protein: CASSYGREDTEAFF. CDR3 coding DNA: TGTGCCAGCAGTTACGGGCGGGAGGACACTGAAGCTTTCTTT.

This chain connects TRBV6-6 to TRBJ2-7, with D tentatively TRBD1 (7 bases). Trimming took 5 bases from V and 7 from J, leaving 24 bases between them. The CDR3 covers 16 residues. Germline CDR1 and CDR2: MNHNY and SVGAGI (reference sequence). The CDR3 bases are TGTGCCAGCAGTGCGACAGGGTCCCCTCCCGGAGGGGAGCAGTACTTC. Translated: CASSATGSPPGGEQYF.

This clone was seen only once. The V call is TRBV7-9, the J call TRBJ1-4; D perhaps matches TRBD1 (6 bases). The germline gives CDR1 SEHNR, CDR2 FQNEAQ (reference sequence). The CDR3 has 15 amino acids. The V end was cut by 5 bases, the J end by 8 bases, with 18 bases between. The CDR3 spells CASSRGDTTDEKLFF. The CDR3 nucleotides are TGTGCCAGCAGCCGGGGGGACACCACGGACGAAAAACTGTTTTTT.

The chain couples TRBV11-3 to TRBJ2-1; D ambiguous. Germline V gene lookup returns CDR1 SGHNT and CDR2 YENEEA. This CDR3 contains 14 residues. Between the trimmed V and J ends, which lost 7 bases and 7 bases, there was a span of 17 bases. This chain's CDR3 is CASTRFYLGNEQFF. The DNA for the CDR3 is TGTGCCAGCACCCGATTTTATTTGGGGAATGAGCAGTTCTTC.

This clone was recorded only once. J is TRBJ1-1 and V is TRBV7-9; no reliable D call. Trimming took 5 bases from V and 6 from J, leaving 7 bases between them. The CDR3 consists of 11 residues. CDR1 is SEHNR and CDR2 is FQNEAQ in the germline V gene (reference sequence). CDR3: CASSAIAEAFF. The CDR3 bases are TGTGCCAGCAGCGCCATTGCTGAAGCTTTCTTT.

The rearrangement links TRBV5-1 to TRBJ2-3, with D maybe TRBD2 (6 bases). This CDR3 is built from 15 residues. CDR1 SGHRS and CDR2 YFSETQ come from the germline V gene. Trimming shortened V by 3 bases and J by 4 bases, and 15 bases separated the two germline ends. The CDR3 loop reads CASSSGTLIPDTQYF. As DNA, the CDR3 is TGCGCCAGCAGCTCAGGGACTTTAATCCCAGATACGCAGTATTTT.

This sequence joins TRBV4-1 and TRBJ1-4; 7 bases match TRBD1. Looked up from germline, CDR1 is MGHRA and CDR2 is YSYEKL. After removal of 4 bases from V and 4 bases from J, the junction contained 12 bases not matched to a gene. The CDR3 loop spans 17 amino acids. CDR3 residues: CASSRSPSGQLNEKLFF. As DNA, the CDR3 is TGCGCCAGCAGCCGGTCTCCTTCGGGACAGCTTAATGAAAAACTGTTTTTT.

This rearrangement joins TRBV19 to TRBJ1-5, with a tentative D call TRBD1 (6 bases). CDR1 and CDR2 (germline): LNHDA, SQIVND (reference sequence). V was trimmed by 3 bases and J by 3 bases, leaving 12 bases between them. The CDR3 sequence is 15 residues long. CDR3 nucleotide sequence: TGTGCCAGTAGTATCGGGACACCGGACAATCAGCCCCAGCATTTT. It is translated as CASSIGTPDNQPQHF.

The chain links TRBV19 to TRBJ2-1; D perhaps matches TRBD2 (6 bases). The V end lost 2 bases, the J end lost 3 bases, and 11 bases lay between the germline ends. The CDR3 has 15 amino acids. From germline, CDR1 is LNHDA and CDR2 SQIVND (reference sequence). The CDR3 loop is CASSIRENGYNEQFF. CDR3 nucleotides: TGTGCCAGTAGTATACGGGAGAACGGCTACAATGAGCAGTTCTTC.

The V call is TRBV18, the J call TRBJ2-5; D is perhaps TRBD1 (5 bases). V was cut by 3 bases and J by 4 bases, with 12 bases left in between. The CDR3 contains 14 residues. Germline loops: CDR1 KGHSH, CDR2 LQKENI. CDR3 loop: CASSPPTVLETQYF. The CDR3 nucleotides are TGTGCCAGCTCACCCCCGACAGTGTTAGAGACCCAGTACTTC.

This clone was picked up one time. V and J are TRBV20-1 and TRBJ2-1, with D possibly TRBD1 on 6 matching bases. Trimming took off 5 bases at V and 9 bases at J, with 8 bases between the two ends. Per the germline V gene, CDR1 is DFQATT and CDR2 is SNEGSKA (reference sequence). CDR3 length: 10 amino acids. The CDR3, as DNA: TGCAGTGCTCTGGGGGCTGAGCAGTTCTTC. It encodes CSALGAEQFF.